Reported below is one T cell receptor (beta chain). This record comes from a study of blood T cell repertoires in COVID-19. Study information: PBMCs, B-cell-depleted T cells, or T cells provided the cDNA or gDNA that made up the material.

In the source study's methods: Amplification of reference gene primers provided the estimated nucleated cell counts. TCRdb's copy holds only in-frame clones and misses some; the assay was immunoSEQ multiplex PCR. V and J calls and clone size are as listed in that table; D and trimming were resolved from the DNA. The sample lists 200,000 to 250,000 clones, more than 80% occurring once. The germline V and J ends were trimmed by 5 bases and 4 bases, with 14 bases remaining between them. CDR1 and CDR2 from the germline V gene are SGHTA and FQGNSA. The CDR3 consists of 14 residues. Participants were aged about 18 to 89 years from approximately 25 US areas. Allocation to cohorts depended on clinical history reported by the participants.

The receptor was isolated from a woman aged 40 to 50 with acute COVID-19. The V gene is TRBV7-2, the J gene TRBJ1-2; D is uncertain. Sequencing was done on a sample of PBMCs or T cells enriched from blood (not recorded which). The CDR3 spells CASSPSRTFYGYTF. The CDR3 DNA is TGTGCCAGCAGCCCAAGCCGTACGTTCTATGGCTACACCTTC.